The T cell receptor (beta chain) under discussion was sequenced for a study of cytotoxic CD8 clonotypes in ibrutinib-treated CLL. Generated by immunoSEQ multiplex PCR, the TCRdb table keeps only in-frame clones and is missing some. The sample lists some 300,000 clones; approximately 80% were seen once. The CDR3 consists of 13 residues. Trimming took 3 bases from V and 0 from J, leaving 5 bases between them. Per the germline V gene, CDR1 is SEHNR and CDR2 is FQNEAQ (reference sequence). The sequenced sample was PBMCs, obtained before ibrutinib treatment. The TCR was taken from a human donor with chronic lymphocytic leukemia. J is TRBJ1-2 and V is TRBV7-9, with D perhaps TRBD1 (5 bases). DNA of the CDR3: TGTGCCAGCAGCTTGACAGCTAACTATGGCTACACCTTC. This encodes CASSLTANYGYTF.